The rows below give T cell receptor beta chains drawn from one sample of a study of shared clonotypes between healthy human individuals. Libraries were prepared by immunoSEQ multiplex PCR; TCRdb keeps only in-frame clonotypes and omits some of them. Here the sample spans 2 million or so clones, 95% being singletons. Sequenced input: naive CD4+ T cells sorted from blood. The receptor source for this set is a man younger than 35 in good health. The CDR3 runs from the conserved cysteine through the conserved F or W.

TRBV25-1,TRBJ1-2,CASSGTGISGYTF
TRBV9,TRBJ2-1,CASSALSSGGGYNEQFF
TRBV5-1,TRBJ1-4,CASSPQGHHNEKLFF
TRBV18,TRBJ1-5,CASSLTGVANQPQHF
TRBV6-1,TRBJ2-2,CASTQLVGLFF
TRBV15,TRBJ1-5,CATSQGQNNQPQHF
TRBV6-5,TRBJ1-5,CASRRQGTNQPQHF
TRBV29-1,TRBJ2-7,CSVGPRGMYEQYF
TRBV18,TRBJ2-1,CASSPPVGGGEQFF
TRBV9,TRBJ2-2,CASSVEWTPGELFF
TRBV27,TRBJ1-2,CASSSARTDNYGYTF
TRBV5-1,TRBJ2-1,CASSLGFAFLGTGGKNEQFF
TRBV5-1,TRBJ2-7,CASSSRTGATYEQYF
TRBV5-1,TRBJ1-2,CASSLVQGGTYGYTF
TRBV18,TRBJ1-5,CASSPHRDQPQHF
TRBV5-6,TRBJ1-3,CASSLRSVTDSGNTIYF
TRBV6-5,TRBJ2-7,CASSSPGTLPYEQYF